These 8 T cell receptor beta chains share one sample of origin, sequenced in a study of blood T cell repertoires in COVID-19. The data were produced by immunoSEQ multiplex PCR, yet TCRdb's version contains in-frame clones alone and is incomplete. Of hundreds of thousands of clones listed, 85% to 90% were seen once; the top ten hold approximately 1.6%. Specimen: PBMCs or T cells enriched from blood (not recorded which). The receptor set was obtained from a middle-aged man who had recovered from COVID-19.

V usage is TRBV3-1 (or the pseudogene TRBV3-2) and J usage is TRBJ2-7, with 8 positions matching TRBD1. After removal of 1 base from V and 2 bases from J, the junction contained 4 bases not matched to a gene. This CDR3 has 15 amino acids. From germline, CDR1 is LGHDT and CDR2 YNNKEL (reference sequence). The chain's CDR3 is CASSQGTGWAYEQYF. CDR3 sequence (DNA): TGTGCCAGCAGCCAAGGGACAGGGTGGGCCTACGAGCAGTACTTC.

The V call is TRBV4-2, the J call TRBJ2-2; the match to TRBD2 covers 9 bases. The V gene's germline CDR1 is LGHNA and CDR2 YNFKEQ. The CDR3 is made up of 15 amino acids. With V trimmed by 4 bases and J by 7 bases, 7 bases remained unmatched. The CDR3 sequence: CASSPGSGRRGELFF. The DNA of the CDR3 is TGTGCCAGCAGCCCGGGTAGCGGGAGACGCGGGGAGCTGTTTTTT.

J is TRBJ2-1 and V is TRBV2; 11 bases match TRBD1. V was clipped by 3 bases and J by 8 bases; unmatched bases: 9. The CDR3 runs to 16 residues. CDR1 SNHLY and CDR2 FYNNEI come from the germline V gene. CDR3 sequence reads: CASSDPGQGGRDEQFF. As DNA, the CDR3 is TGTGCCAGCAGTGACCCGGGACAGGGGGGTCGGGATGAGCAGTTCTTC.

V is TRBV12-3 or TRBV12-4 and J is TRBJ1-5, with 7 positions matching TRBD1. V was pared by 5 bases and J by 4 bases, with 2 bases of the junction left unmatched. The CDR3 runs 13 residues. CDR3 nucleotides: TGTGCCAGCAGTGTACAGGGGAATCAGCCCCAGCATTTT. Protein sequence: CASSVQGNQPQHF.

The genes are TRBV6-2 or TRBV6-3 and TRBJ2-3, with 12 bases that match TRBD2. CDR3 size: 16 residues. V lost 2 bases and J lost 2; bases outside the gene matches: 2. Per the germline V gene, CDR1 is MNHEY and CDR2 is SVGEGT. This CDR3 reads CASSYGLAGSTDTQYF. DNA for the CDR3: TGTGCCAGCAGTTACGGACTAGCGGGGTCCACAGATACGCAGTATTTT.

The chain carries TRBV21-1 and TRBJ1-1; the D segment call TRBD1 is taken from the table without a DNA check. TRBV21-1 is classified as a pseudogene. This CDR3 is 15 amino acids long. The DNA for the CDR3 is TGTGCCAGCAGCTTTCGACAGGGCTCGAACACTGAAGCTTTCTTT. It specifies CASSFRQGSNTEAFF.

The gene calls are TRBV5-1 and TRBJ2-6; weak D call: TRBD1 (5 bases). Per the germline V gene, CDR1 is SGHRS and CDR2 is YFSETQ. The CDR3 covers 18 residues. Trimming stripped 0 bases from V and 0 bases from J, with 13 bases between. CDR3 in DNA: TGCGCCAGCAGCTTGGCCCTAGGGGTGAGCTCTGGGGCCAACGTCCTGACTTTC. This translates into CASSLALGVSSGANVLTF.

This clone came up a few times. The CDR3 DNA is TGCGCCAGCAGCTTGGCGGCAGGGGCTGGCATGGGCTACACCTTC. It codes for CASSLAAGAGMGYTF. The chain is built from TRBV5-1 and TRBJ1-2, with a tentative D call TRBD1 (6 bases). This CDR3 contains 15 residues. Germline V gene sequence: CDR1 SGHRS, CDR2 YFSETQ. Trimming pared 0 bases from V and 8 bases from J, leaving 17 bases between. Together with reference TRBV5-1 and TRBJ1-2, the CDR3 gives the full variable domain: KAGVTQTPRYLIKTRGQQVTLSCSPISGHRSVSWYQQTPGQGLQFLFEYFSETQRNKGNFPGRFSGRQFSNSRSEMNVSTLELGDSALYLCASSLAAGAGMGYTFGSGTRLTVV.